This TCR beta chain was found in a study of shared clonotypes between healthy human individuals. Comment on this clone: Its antigen is unknown.

General study results and limits: Among the subsets, naive ones generally showed larger estimated richness than memory ones.

CD8 cells regarded as naive lacked CD45RO, were positively chosen for CCR7, and omitted terminally differentiated effector memory CD45RA+ cells. Everyone who donated was a Caucasian adult who lived in Nashville, Tennessee. This was a deep-level run. TCRdb's table, derived via immunoSEQ multiplex PCR, lists solely in-frame clones and lacks some. The sample has about 2.1 million clones; around 93% are singletons. This CDR3 region has 18 residues. Germline values: CDR1 MGHRA, CDR2 YSYEKL. The J segment lost 3 bases and the V segment lost 1 base, leaving 11 bases of the junction unmatched. The material sequenced was naive CD8+ T cells from PBMCs. V and J are TRBV4-1 and TRBJ2-1; TRBD2 matches at 8 bases. This TCR was sampled from a man aged 18-30 years in good health. Some clones in this sample may be carry-over from other donors' samples. The CDR3 region is CASSQAGGPLADYNEQFF. CDR3 coding DNA: TGCGCCAGCAGCCAAGCCGGTGGGCCACTAGCGGACTACAATGAGCAGTTCTTC.